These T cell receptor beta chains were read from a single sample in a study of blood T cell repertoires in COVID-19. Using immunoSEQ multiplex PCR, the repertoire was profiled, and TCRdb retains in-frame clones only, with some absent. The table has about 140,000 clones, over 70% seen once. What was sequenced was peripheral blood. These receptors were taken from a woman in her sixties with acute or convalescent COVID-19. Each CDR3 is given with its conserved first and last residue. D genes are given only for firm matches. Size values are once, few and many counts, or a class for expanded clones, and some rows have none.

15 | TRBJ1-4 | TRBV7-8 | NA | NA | TGTGCCAGCAGCTTAAATTGGGGAGGGAATGAAAAACTGTTTTTT | CASSLNWGGNEKLFF
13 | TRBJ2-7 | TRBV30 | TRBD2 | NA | TGTGCCTGGAGTCAAAGCGGGAGCCACGAGCAGTACTTC | CAWSQSGSHEQYF
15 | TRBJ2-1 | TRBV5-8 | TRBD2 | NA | TGTGCCAGCAGCCCCAGACTAGCCTTATACAATGAGCAGTTCTTC | CASSPRLALYNEQFF
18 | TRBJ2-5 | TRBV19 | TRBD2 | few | TGTGCCAGTAGTATAGTAAAGAACGGACTAGCGGGCCAAGAGACCCAGTACTTC | CASSIVKNGLAGQETQYF
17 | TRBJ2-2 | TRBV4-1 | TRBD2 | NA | TGCGCCAGCAGCCAATGGGTTCCTAGCGGGAGCTCCGGGGAGCTGTTTTTT | CASSQWVPSGSSGELFF
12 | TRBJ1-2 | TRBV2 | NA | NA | TGTGCCAGCAGTGAAGCGAGCTATGGCTACACCTTC | CASSEASYGYTF
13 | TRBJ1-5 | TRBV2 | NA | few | TGTGCCAGCAACGCCAGGGGAAATCAGCCCCAGCATTTT | CASNARGNQPQHF
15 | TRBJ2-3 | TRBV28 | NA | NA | TGTGCCAGCAGTTTATTAGGGGTCGGCACAGATACGCAGTATTTT | CASSLLGVGTDTQYF
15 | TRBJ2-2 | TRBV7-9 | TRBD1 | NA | TGTGCCAGCAGCCCGGGGACAGGGGATACCGGGGAGCTGTTTTTT | CASSPGTGDTGELFF
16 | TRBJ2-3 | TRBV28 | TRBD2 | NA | TGTGCCAGCAGTTCCGGGACTAAGGAACTCACAGATACGCAGTATTTT | CASSSGTKELTDTQYF
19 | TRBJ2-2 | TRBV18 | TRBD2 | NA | TGTGCCAGCTCACTCGTCTCAGCAGCGGGAGTCGGGAACACCGGGGAGCTGTTTTTT | CASSLVSAAGVGNTGELFF
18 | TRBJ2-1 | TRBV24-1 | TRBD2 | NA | TGTGCCACCAGTGATCCCTCAGCAGGACTAGGCGGATACAATGAGCAGTTCTTC | CATSDPSAGLGGYNEQFF
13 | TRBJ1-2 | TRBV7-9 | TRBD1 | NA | TGTGCCAGCAGCTTAGGACAGGGGACTGGCTACACCTTC | CASSLGQGTGYTF
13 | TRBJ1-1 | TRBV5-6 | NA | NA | TGTGCCAGCAGCTTACTGGGGGGATCTGAAGCTTTCTTT | CASSLLGGSEAFF
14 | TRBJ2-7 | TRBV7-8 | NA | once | TGTGCCAGCAGCTTAGTCGCGTACTCCTACGAGCAGTACTTC | CASSLVAYSYEQYF
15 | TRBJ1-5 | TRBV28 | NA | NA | TGTGCCAGCAGTTTTCGACAGGCCCTCGGTCAGCCCCAGCATTTT | CASSFRQALGQPQHF
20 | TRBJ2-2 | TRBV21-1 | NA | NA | TGTGCCAGCAGCAAAACCACTAGCGGGAGGGCCGTCGAAAATACCGGGGAGCTGTTTTTT | CASSKTTSGRAVENTGELFF
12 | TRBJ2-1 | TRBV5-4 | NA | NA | TGTGCCAGCAGCTTCTCGGTCAATGAGCAGTTCTTC | CASSFSVNEQFF
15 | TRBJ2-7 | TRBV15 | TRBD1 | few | TGTGCCACCAGCAGAGGGAAGGGACAGGGCTACGAGCAGTACTTC | CATSRGKGQGYEQYF
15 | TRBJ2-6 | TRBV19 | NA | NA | TGTGCCAGTAGGAGCAGGGGCGCAGGGGCCAACGTCCTGACTTTC | CASRSRGAGANVLTF
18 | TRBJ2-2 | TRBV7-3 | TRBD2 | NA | TGTGCCAGCAGCTTAACGGGTAGCGGGAGCCTTTGGGACGGGGAGCTGTTTTTT | CASSLTGSGSLWDGELFF
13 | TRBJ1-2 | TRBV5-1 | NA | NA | TGCGCCAGCAGCAAAGGGTCAGGGAATGGCTACACCTTC | CASSKGSGNGYTF
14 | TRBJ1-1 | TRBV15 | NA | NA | TGTGCCACCAGCAGAGGCCGGCCGGGGACTGAAGCTTTCTTT | CATSRGRPGTEAFF
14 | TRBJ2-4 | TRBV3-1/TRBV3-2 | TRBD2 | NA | TGTGCCAGCAGCCAAGACTCCGGGGGGGACATTCAGTACTTC | CASSQDSGGDIQYF
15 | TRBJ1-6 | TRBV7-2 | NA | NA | TGTGCCAGCAGCTTGACAGCTCCCCATAATTCACCCCTCCACTTT | CASSLTAPHNSPLHF
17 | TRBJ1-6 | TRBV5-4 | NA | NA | TGTGCCAGCACCTCCTTTGGAGCCTTCTCCTATAATTCACCCCTCCACTTT | CASTSFGAFSYNSPLHF
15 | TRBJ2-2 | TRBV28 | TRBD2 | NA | TGTGCCAGCAGGCGACTAGCGGGTTATGTCGGGGAGCTGTTTTTT | CASRRLAGYVGELFF
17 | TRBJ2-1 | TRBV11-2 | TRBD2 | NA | TGTGCCAGCAGCTTACGGACTAGCGGGAGCTCCTACAATGAGCAGTTCTTC | CASSLRTSGSSYNEQFF
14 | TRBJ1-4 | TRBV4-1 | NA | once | TGCGCCAGCAGCCAAGAGAAGACTACTGAAAAACTGTTTTTT | CASSQEKTTEKLFF
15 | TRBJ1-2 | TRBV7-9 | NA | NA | TGTGCCAGCAGCCGTATAGAGGACAGAGCATATGGCTACACCTTC | CASSRIEDRAYGYTF
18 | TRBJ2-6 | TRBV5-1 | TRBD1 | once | TGCGCCAGCAGCCCCGGACAGGGTACTAGCTCTGGGGCCAACGTCCTGACTTTC | CASSPGQGTSSGANVLTF
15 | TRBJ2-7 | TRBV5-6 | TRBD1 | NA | TGTGCCAGCAGCTTGGATTGGACAGGGCCCTACGAGCAGTACTTC | CASSLDWTGPYEQYF
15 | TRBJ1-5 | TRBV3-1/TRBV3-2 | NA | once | TGTGCCAGCAGCCAGGCCGGACTTAGCAATCAGCCCCAGCATTTT | CASSQAGLSNQPQHF
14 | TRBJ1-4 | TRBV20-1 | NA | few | TGCAGTGCTAGTAGGGGGGGCTTGGGTGAAAAACTGTTTTTT | CSASRGGLGEKLFF
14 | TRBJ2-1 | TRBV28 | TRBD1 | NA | TGTGCCAGCAGTTTGCCTGACAGGGGGAATGAGCAGTTCTTC | CASSLPDRGNEQFF
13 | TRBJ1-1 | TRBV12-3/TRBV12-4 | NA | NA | TGTGCCAGCAGAAAAGGAGGTTCCACTGAAGCTTTCTTT | CASRKGGSTEAFF
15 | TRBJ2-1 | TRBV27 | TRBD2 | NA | TGTGCCAGCAGTTTAGGGAGCGGGAGGTACAATGAGCAGTTCTTC | CASSLGSGRYNEQFF
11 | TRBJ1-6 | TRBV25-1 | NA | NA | TGTGCCAGCACCAATAATTCACCCCTCCACTTT | CASTNNSPLHF
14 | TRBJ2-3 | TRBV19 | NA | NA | TGTGCCAGTAGGGAAAACGGGAGCCCAGATACGCAGTATTTT | CASRENGSPDTQYF
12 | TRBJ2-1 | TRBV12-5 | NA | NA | TGTGCTAGTGGTCACAGGGTAAATGAGCAGTTCTTC | CASGHRVNEQFF
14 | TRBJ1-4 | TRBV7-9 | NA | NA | TGTGCCAGCAGCTCAAGGGAGAGGAGTGAAAAACTGTTTTTT | CASSSRERSEKLFF
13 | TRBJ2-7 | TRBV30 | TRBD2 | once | TGTGCCTGGAGTGTACTAGCGGGAGACGAGCAGTACTTC | CAWSVLAGDEQYF
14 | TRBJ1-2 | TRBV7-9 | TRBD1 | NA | TGTGCCAGCAGCTCACTGACAGGGGTCTATGGCTACACCTTC | CASSSLTGVYGYTF
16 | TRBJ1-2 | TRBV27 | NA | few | TGTGCCAGCAGTTTGGGCAGGCCCACACGATCCTATGGCTACACCTTC | CASSLGRPTRSYGYTF
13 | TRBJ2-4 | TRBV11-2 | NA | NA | TGTGCCAGCAGCTTAGTTCGGGAAAACATTCAGTACTTC | CASSLVRENIQYF